This is a list of T cell receptor beta chains from one sample in a study of molecular identifiers for immune sequencing clone quantification. Using its own MiXCR run on the PCR reads, TCRdb lists one record per CDR3 protein. This table has more than 450,000 distinct CDR3 sequences, around 23% appearing once. Sequenced sample: naive CD8+ T cells from blood, with Jurkat cell RNA spiked in. These receptors were taken from a human donor in good health. Some libraries in this study had Jurkat cell RNA spiked in. CDR3s include the opening cysteine and the closing phenylalanine or tryptophan. The D gene is left open where the match is weak. For some rows the clone size is stated as once, few or many, or as a class when expanded; others skip it.

D gene: .
clone size: few
J gene: TRBJ1-1
V gene: TRBV3-1
CDR3 DNA: TGTGCCAGCAGCCAAGAACCAGGTTGGGGTGAAGCTTTCTTT
CDR3 protein: CASSQEPGWGEAFF

D gene: TRBD2
clone size: many
J gene: TRBJ2-1
V gene: TRBV25-1
CDR3 DNA: TGTGCCAGCAGTGAGAGCGGGAGTGTCAATGAGCAGTTCTTC
CDR3 protein: CASSESGSVNEQFF

D gene: .
clone size: .
J gene: TRBJ1-6
V gene: TRBV10-3
CDR3 DNA: TGTGCCATCAGTGAGTCTGGGGGTTCACCCCTCCACTTT
CDR3 protein: CAISESGGSPLHF

D gene: TRBD1
clone size: few
J gene: TRBJ2-7
V gene: TRBV28
CDR3 DNA: TGTGCCAGCAACCGACAGGGGGCTGGCGAGCAGTACTTC
CDR3 protein: CASNRQGAGEQYF

D gene: TRBD2
clone size: .
J gene: TRBJ2-1
V gene: TRBV11-2
CDR3 DNA: TGTGCCAGCAGCTTATTCTTTCCCCCCGGGAGGGGAGACAATGAGCAGTTCTTC
CDR3 protein: CASSLFFPPGRGDNEQFF

D gene: TRBD2
clone size: few
J gene: TRBJ2-5
V gene: TRBV5-8
CDR3 DNA: TGTGCCAGCAGCCCGCGGGGTAGGGTAGCGGGCTCACAAGAGACCCAGTACTTC
CDR3 protein: CASSPRGRVAGSQETQYF

D gene: .
clone size: .
J gene: TRBJ2-7
V gene: TRBV28
CDR3 DNA: TGTGCCAGCAGTTTTAGGCCTCGTCCCTACGAGCAGTACTTC
CDR3 protein: CASSFRPRPYEQYF

D gene: TRBD2
clone size: .
J gene: TRBJ2-7
V gene: TRBV4-3
CDR3 DNA: TGCGCCGGCAGCCAAGATCTGGTAGCGGGGGGTTACGAGCAGTACTTC
CDR3 protein: CAGSQDLVAGGYEQYF

D gene: TRBD2
clone size: few
J gene: TRBJ2-3
V gene: TRBV12-3/TRBV12-4
CDR3 DNA: TGTGCCAGCAGTTTACCCCCGATACTAGCGAAAAACGGGGCAGATACGCAGTATTTT
CDR3 protein: CASSLPPILAKNGADTQYF

D gene: .
clone size: few
J gene: TRBJ1-4
V gene: TRBV7-9
CDR3 DNA: TGTGCCAGCAGCCAGGACCTTCGGCGGGAAAAACTGTTTTTT
CDR3 protein: CASSQDLRREKLFF

D gene: .
clone size: many
J gene: TRBJ1-5
V gene: TRBV20-1
CDR3 DNA: TGCAGTGCTAGAGGGCCTAGCAATCAGCCCCAGCATTTT
CDR3 protein: CSARGPSNQPQHF

D gene: TRBD2
clone size: few
J gene: TRBJ2-5
V gene: TRBV20-1
CDR3 DNA: TGCAGTGCAAGGGGGACTAGCTTTCAAGAGACCCAGTACTTC
CDR3 protein: CSARGTSFQETQYF

D gene: .
clone size: many
J gene: TRBJ2-5
V gene: TRBV28
CDR3 DNA: TGTGCCAGCAGTGGGACTGGAGCAACCCAGTACTTC
CDR3 protein: CASSGTGATQYF

D gene: TRBD1
clone size: few
J gene: TRBJ1-2
V gene: TRBV20-1
CDR3 DNA: TGCAGTGCGAGTGACAAACAGGGGCCATCCTATGGCTACACCTTC
CDR3 protein: CSASDKQGPSYGYTF

D gene: .
clone size: .
J gene: TRBJ2-5
V gene: TRBV4-2
CDR3 DNA: TGTGCCAGCAGCCAAGATGGCGGGGTTGAGACCCAGTACTTC
CDR3 protein: CASSQDGGVETQYF

D gene: .
clone size: once
J gene: TRBJ1-1
V gene: TRBV5-1
CDR3 DNA: TGCGCCAGCAGCTCCGCCGTGTCTGACGCTTTCTTT
CDR3 protein: CASSSAVSDAFF

D gene: TRBD1
clone size: .
J gene: TRBJ2-3
V gene: TRBV9
CDR3 DNA: TGTGCCAGCACCACAGGGGCATTTGCTAGCACAGATACGCAGTATTTT
CDR3 protein: CASTTGAFASTDTQYF

D gene: .
clone size: many
J gene: TRBJ1-1
V gene: TRBV29-1
CDR3 DNA: TGCAGCGGGCGGGGGGATCCCTTAGAAGCTTTCTTT
CDR3 protein: CSGRGDPLEAFF

D gene: TRBD2
clone size: few
J gene: TRBJ2-1
V gene: TRBV14
CDR3 DNA: TGTGCCAGCAGCTCCGTTTTTAGCGGGAGGGCCGGGGAGCAGTTCTTC
CDR3 protein: CASSSVFSGRAGEQFF

D gene: .
clone size: many
J gene: TRBJ1-5
V gene: TRBV6-2/TRBV6-3
CDR3 DNA: TGTGCCAGCAGTTACGGCCCCTCAGAGGAGCCCCAGCATTTT
CDR3 protein: CASSYGPSEEPQHF

D gene: .
clone size: many
J gene: TRBJ1-1
V gene: TRBV18
CDR3 DNA: TGTGCCAGCACCCTGGTGGGGGGCACTGAAGCTTTCTTT
CDR3 protein: CASTLVGGTEAFF

D gene: .
clone size: .
J gene: TRBJ1-1
V gene: TRBV28
CDR3 DNA: TGTGCCAGCAGTCCCCGCGGGGTTCTGAACACTGAAGCTTTCTTT
CDR3 protein: CASSPRGVLNTEAFF

D gene: TRBD2
clone size: .
J gene: TRBJ2-3
V gene: TRBV7-6
CDR3 DNA: TGTGCCAGCAGCCAATTTACGGGGGGGCCGACAGATACGCAGTATTTT
CDR3 protein: CASSQFTGGPTDTQYF

D gene: .
clone size: .
J gene: TRBJ1-5
V gene: TRBV14
CDR3 DNA: TGTGCCAGCAGCCAAGGTTACAATCAGCACCAGCATTTT
CDR3 protein: CASSQGYNQHQHF

D gene: TRBD1
clone size: few
J gene: TRBJ2-7
V gene: TRBV27
CDR3 DNA: TGTGCCAGCAGTTTATCCGGACAGGGGGTCTACGAGCAGTACTTC
CDR3 protein: CASSLSGQGVYEQYF